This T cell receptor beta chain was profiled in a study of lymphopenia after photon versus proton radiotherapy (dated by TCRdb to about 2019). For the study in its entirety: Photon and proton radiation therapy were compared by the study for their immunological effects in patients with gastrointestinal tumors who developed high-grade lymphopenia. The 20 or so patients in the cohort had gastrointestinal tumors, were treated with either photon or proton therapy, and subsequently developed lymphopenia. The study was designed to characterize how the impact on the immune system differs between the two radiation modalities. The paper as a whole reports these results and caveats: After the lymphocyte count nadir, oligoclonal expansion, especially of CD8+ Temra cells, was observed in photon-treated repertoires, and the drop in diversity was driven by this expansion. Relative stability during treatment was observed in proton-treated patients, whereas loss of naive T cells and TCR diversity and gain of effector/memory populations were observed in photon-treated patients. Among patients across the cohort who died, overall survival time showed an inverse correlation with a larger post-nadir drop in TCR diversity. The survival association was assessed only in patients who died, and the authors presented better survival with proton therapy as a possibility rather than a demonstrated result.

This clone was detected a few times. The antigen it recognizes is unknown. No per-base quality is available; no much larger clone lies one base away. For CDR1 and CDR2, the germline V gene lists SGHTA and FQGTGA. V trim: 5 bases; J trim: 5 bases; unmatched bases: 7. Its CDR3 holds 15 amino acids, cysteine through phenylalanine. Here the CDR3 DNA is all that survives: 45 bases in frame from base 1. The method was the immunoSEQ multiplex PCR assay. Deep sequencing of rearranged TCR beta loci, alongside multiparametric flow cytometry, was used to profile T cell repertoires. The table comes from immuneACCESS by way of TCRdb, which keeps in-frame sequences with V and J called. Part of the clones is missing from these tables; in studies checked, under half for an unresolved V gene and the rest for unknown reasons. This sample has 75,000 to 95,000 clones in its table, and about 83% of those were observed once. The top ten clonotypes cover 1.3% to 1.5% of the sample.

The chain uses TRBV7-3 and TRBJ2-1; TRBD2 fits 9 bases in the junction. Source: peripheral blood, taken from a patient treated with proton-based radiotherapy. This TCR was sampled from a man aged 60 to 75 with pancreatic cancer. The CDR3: CASSPGTSLNNEQFF. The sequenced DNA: TGTGCCAGCAGCCCCGGGACTAGCTTGAACAATGAGCAGTTCTTC.